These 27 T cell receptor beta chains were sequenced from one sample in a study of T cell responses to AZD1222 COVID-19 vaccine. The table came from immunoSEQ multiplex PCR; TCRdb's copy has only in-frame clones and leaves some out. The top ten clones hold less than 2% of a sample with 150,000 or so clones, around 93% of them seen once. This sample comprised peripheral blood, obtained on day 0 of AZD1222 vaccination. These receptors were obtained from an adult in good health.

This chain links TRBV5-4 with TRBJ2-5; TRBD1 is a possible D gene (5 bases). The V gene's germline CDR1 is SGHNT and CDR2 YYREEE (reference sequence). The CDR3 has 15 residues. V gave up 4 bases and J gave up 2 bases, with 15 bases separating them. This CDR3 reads CASSPPQGPQETQYF. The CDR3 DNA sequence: TGTGCCAGCAGCCCCCCCCAGGGCCCTCAAGAGACCCAGTACTTC.

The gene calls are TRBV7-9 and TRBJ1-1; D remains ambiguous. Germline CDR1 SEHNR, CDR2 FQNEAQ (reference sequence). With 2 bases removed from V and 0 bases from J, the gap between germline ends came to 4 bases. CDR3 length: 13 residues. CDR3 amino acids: CASSLSMNTEAFF. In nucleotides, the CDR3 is TGTGCCAGCAGCTTAAGCATGAACACTGAAGCTTTCTTT.

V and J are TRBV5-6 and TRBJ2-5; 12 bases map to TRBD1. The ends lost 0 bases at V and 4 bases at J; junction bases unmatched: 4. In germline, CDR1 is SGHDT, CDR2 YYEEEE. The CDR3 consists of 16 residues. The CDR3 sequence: CASSLEGDRGRETQYF. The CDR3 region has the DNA TGTGCCAGCAGCTTGGAAGGGGACAGGGGGCGAGAGACCCAGTACTTC.

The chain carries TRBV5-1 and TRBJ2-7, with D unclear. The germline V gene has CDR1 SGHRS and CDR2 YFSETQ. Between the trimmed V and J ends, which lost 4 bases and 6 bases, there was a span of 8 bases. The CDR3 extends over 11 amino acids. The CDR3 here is CASSQWPEQYF. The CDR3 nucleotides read TGCGCCAGCAGCCAATGGCCCGAGCAGTACTTC.

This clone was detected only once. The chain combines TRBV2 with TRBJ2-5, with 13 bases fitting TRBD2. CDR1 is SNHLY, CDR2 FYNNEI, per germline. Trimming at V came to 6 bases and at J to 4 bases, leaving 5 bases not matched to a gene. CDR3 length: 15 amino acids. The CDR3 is CASRLAGGLRETQYF. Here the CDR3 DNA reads TGTGCCAGCAGACTAGCGGGAGGGCTCAGAGAGACCCAGTACTTC.

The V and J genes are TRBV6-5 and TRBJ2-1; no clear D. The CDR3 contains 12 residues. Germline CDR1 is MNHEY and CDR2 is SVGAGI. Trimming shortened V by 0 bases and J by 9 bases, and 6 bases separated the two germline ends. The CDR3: CASSYSTGEQFF. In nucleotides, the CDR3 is TGTGCCAGCAGTTACTCGACGGGTGAGCAGTTCTTC.

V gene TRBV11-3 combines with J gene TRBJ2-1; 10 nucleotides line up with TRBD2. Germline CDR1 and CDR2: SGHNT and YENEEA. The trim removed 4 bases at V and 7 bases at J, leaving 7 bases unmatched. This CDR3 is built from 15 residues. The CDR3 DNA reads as TGTGCCAGCAGCTATAGTGAACTAGCGGGAAATGAGCAGTTCTTC. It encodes CASSYSELAGNEQFF.

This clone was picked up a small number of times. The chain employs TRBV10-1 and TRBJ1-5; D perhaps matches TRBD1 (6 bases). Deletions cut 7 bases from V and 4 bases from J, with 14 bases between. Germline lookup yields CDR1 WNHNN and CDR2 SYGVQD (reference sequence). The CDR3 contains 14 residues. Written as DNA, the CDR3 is TGCGCCAGCATCGGGGAAGGGGGGAATCAGCCCCAGCATTTT. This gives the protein CASIGEGGNQPQHF.

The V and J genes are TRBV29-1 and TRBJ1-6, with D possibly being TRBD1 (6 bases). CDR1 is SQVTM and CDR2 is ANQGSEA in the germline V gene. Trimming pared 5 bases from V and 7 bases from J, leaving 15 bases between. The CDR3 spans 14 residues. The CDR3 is CSVSTGTTNSPLHF. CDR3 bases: TGCAGCGTTTCGACAGGCACGACGAATTCACCCCTCCACTTT.

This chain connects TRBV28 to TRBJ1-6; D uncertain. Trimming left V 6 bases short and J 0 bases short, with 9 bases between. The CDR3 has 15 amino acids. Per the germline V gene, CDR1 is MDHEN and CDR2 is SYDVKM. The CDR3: CASSLVSSYNSPLHF. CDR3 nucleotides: TGTGCCAGCAGCCTGGTTAGCTCCTATAATTCACCCCTCCACTTT.

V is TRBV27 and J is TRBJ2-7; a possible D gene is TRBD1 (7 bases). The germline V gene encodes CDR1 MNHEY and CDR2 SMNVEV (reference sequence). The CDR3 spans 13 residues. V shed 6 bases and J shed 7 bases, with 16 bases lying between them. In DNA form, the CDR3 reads TGTGCCAGCAGACGTACAGGGGCGGGGGAGCAGTACTTC. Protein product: CASRRTGAGEQYF.

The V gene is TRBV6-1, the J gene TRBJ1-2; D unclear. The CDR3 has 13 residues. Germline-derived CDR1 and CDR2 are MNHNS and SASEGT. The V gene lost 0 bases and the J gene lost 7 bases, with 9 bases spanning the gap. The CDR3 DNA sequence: TGTGCCAGCAGTGAAGCAGGCCGGGGTGGCTACACCTTC. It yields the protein CASSEAGRGGYTF.

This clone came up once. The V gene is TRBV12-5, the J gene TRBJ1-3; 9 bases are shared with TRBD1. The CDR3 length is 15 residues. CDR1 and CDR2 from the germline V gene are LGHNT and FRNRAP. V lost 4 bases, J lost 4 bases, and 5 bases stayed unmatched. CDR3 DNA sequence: TGTGCTAGTGGTTCCGACAGGGGGTCGGGAAACACCATATATTTT. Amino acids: CASGSDRGSGNTIYF.

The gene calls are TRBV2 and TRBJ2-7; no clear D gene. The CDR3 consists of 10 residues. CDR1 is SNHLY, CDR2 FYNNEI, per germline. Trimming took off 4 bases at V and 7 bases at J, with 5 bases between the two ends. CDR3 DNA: TGTGCCAGCAGTGTAAGTGAGCAGTACTTC. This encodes CASSVSEQYF.

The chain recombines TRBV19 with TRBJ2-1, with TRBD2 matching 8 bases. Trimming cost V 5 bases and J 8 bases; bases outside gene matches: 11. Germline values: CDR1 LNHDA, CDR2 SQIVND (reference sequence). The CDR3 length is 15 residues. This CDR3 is CASSGSGGPKDEQFF. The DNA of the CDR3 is TGTGCCAGTAGTGGATCGGGAGGGCCTAAGGATGAGCAGTTCTTC.

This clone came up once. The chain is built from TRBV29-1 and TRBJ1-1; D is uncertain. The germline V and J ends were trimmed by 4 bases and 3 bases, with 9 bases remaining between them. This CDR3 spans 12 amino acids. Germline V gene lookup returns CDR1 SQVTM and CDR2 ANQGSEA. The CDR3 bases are TGCAGCGTTGGAGGCATAGACACTGAAGCTTTCTTT. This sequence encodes CSVGGIDTEAFF.

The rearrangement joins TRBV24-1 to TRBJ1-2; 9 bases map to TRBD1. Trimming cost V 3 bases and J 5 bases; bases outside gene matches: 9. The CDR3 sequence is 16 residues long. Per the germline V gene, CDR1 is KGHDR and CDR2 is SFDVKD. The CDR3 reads CATSDGTTGGAYGYTF. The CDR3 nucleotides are TGTGCCACCAGTGATGGGACTACAGGGGGCGCATATGGCTACACCTTC.

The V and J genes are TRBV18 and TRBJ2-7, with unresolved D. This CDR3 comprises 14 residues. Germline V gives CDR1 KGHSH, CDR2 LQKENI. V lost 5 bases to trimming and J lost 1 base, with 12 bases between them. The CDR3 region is CASSDSRASYEQYF. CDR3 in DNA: TGTGCCAGCTCAGATAGCCGGGCATCCTACGAGCAGTACTTC.

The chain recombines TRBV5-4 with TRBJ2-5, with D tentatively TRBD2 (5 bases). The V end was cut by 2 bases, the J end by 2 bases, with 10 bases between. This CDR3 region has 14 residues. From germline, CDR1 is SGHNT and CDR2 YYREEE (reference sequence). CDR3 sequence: CASSFRSEQETQYF. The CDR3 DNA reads TGTGCCAGCAGCTTTCGTAGCGAGCAAGAGACCCAGTACTTC.

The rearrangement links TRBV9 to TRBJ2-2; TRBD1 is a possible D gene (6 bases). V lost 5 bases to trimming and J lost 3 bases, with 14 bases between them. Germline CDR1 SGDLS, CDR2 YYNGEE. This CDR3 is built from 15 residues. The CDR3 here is CASRGADSHTGELFF. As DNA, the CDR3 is TGTGCCAGCAGAGGTGCGGACAGCCACACCGGGGAGCTGTTTTTT.

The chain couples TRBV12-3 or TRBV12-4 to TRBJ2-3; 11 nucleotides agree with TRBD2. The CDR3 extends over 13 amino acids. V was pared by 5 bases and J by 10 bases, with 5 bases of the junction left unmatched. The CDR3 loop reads CASSDLAGGSQYF. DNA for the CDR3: TGTGCCAGCAGTGACCTAGCGGGGGGATCGCAGTATTTT.

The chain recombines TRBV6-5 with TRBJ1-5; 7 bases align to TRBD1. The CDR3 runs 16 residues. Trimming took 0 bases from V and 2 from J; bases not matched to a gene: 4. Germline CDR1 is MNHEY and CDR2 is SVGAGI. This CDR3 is CASSYSRGGGNQPQHF. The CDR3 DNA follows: TGTGCCAGCAGTTACTCGAGAGGGGGCGGCAATCAGCCCCAGCATTTT.

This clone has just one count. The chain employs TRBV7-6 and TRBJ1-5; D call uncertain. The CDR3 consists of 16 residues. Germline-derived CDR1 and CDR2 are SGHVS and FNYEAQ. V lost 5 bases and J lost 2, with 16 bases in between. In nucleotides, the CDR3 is TGTGCCAGCAGCCCCGAATCCCGTCGGGGCAATCAGCCCCAGCATTTT. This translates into CASSPESRRGNQPQHF.

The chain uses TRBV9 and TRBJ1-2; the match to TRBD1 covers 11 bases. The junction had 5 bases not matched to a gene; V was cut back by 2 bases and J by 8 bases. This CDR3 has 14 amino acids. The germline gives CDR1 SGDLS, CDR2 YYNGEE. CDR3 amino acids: CASSVDRGQEGYTF. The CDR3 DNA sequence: TGTGCCAGCAGCGTGGACAGGGGGCAAGAAGGCTACACCTTC.

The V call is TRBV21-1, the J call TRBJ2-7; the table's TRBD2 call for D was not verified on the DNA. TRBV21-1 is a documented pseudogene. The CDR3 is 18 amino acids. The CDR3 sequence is CASSKSSLTSGRASEQYF. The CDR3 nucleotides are TGTGCCAGCAGCAAATCCTCCTTGACTAGCGGGAGGGCTTCCGAGCAGTACTTC.

The CDR3 here is CASSQGAGPGDTQYF. The CDR3 nucleotides read TGTGCCAGCAGCCAAGGGGCGGGGCCAGGAGATACGCAGTATTTT. V and J are TRBV3-1 (or the pseudogene TRBV3-2) and TRBJ2-3, with D tentatively TRBD2 (6 bases). V gave up 1 base and J gave up 5 bases, with 13 bases separating them. This CDR3 has 15 amino acids. Germline V gene sequence: CDR1 LGHDT, CDR2 YNNKEL (reference sequence).

The CDR3 coding sequence is TGTGCCAGCAGCTTGGACAGACTAGCGGGATACAATGAGCAGTTCTTC. This gives the protein CASSLDRLAGYNEQFF. The chain employs TRBV5-6 and TRBJ2-1, with 11 bases aligning to TRBD2. Germline V gene lookup returns CDR1 SGHDT and CDR2 YYEEEE. The CDR3 runs 16 residues. V trimming: 0 bases; J trimming: 4 bases; junction bases outside the gene matches: 3.